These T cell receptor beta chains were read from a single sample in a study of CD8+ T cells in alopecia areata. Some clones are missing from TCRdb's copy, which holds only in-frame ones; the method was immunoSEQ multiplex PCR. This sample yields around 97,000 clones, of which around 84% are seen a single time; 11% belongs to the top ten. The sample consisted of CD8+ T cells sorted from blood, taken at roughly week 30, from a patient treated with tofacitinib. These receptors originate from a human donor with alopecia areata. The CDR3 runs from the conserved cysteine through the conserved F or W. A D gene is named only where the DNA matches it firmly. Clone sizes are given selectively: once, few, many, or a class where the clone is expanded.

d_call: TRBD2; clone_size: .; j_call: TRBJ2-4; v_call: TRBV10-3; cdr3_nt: TGTGCCATCAGTGAATTTAGCGGGAGTGGGGCCAAAAACATTCAGTACTTC; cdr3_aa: CAISEFSGSGAKNIQYF
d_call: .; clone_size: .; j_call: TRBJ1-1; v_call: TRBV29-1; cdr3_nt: TGCAGCGCAGGGAGGCTGGATGCTGAAGCTTTCTTT; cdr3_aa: CSAGRLDAEAFF
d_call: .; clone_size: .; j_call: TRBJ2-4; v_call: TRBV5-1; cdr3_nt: TGCGCCAGCAGCTTGCTGGGGGTCGAGGCCAAAAACATTCAGTACTTC; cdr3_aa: CASSLLGVEAKNIQYF
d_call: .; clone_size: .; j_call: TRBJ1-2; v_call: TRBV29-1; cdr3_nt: TGCAGCGTTGCGGGGGAAAACTATGGCTACACCTTC; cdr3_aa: CSVAGENYGYTF
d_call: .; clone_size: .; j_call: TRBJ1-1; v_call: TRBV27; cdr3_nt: TGTGCCAGCAGTCCCGGCCAGGGAACTGAAGCTTTCTTT; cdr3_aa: CASSPGQGTEAFF
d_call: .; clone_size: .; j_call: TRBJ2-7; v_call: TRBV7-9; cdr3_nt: TGTGCCAGCAGCCCTCGCGTGGGGGGCTACGAGCAGTACTTC; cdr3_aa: CASSPRVGGYEQYF
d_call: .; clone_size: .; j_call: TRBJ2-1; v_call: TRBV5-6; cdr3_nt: TGTGCCAGCAGCTGCCCGGGATTCTTCGACAATGAGCAGTTCTTC; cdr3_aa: CASSCPGFFDNEQFF
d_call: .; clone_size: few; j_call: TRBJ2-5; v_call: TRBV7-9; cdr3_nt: TGTGCCAGCAGCTTAAGCGAGACCCAGTACTTC; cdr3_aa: CASSLSETQYF
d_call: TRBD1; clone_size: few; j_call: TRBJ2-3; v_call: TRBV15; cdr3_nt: TGTGCCACCAGCAGCGGGACAGGGGCTGTAGATACGCAGTATTTT; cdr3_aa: CATSSGTGAVDTQYF
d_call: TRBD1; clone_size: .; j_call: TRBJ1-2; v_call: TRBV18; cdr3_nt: TGTGCCAGCTCACCTACCGGGACAGGACACACCTTC; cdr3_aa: CASSPTGTGHTF
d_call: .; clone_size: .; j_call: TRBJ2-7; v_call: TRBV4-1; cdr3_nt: TGCGCCAGCAGCCAAGTCGTATTGGGGGGAAGTTGGGACGAGCAGTACTTC; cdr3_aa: CASSQVVLGGSWDEQYF
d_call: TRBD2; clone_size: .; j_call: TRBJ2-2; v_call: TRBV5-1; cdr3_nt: TGCGCCAGCACCTTCGGCCTAGCGGGAGGGCCCACCGGGGAGCTGTTTTTT; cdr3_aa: CASTFGLAGGPTGELFF
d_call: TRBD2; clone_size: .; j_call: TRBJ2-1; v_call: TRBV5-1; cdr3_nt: TGCGCCAGCAGCTTGGCTAGCGGAACCTACAATGAGCAGTTCTTC; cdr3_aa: CASSLASGTYNEQFF
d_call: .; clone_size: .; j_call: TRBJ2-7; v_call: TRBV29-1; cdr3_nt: TGCAGCGTTGTGAGGGGTCGGGAGCAGTACTTC; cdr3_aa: CSVVRGREQYF
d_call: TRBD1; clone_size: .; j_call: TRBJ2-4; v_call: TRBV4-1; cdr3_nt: TGCGCCAGCAGCCAAACAGGGGGCACCACCAATGGGATTCAGTACTTC; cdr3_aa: CASSQTGGTTNGIQYF
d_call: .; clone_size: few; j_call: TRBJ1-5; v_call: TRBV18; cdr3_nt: TGTGCCAGCTCACCACAATCTGTTTTGGAGGGCAATCAGCCCCAGCATTTT; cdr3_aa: CASSPQSVLEGNQPQHF
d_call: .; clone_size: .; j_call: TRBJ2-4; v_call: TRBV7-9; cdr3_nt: TGTGCCAGCAGCCCTATCCCGCAGGACATTCAGTACTTC; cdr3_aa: CASSPIPQDIQYF
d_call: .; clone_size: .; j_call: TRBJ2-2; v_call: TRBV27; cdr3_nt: TGTGCCAGCAGTTGGGGAGCCACCGGGGAGCTGTTTTTT; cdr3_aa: CASSWGATGELFF
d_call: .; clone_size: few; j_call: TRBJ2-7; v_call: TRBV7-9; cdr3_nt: TGTGCCAGCTTGGCCAAGCCGTACGAGCAGTACTTC; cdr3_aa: CASLAKPYEQYF
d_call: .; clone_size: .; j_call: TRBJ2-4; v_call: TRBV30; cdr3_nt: TGTGCCTGGGGCCCTCTGCGTGACATTCAGTACTTC; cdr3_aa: CAWGPLRDIQYF
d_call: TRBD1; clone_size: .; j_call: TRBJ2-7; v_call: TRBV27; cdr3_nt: TGTGCCAGCAGTTTTACCCCACTACAGGGGTACGAGCAGTACTTC; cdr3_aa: CASSFTPLQGYEQYF
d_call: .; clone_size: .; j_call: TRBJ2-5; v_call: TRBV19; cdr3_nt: TGTGCCAGTAGTATTGTAGGGCGTGAGGGAGAGACCCAGTACTTC; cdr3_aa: CASSIVGREGETQYF
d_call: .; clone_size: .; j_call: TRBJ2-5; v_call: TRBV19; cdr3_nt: TGTGCCAGTAGTATACGGGCAGAACAAGAGACCCAGTACTTC; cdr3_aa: CASSIRAEQETQYF
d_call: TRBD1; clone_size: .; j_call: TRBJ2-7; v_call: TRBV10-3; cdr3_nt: TGTGCCATCAGTGATACCTTGGCAGGACAGGGCTACGAGCAGTACTTC; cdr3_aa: CAISDTLAGQGYEQYF
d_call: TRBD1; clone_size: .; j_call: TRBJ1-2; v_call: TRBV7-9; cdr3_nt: TGTGCCAGCAGCCCGGACAGGGGGAACTATGGCTACACCTTC; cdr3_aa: CASSPDRGNYGYTF
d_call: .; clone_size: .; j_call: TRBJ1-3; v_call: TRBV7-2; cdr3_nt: TGTGCCAGCAGCCCCAACGCAGGGTTTAGTGCAAACACCATATATTTT; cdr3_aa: CASSPNAGFSANTIYF
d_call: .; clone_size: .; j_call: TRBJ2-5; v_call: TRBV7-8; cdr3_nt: TGTGCCAGCAGCGACGAGGCCTCCGGGGAAGAGACCCAGTACTTC; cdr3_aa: CASSDEASGEETQYF
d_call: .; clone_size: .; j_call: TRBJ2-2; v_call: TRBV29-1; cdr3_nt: TGCAGCCCCGAATATTTAGTGTATTGTGACACCGGGGAGCTGTTTTTT; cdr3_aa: CSPEYLVYCDTGELFF
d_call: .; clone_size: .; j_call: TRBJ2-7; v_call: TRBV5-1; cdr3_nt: TGCGCCAGCAGCTTGAGGCGCAGGGGCAACGAGCAGTACTTC; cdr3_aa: CASSLRRRGNEQYF
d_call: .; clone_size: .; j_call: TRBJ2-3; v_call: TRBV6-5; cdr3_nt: TGTGCCAGCAGTTACTTCAGCCCCACAGATACGCAGTATTTT; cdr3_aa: CASSYFSPTDTQYF
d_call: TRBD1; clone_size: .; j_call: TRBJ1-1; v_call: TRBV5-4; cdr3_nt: TGTGCCAGCAGCCTCCGGGACAGGAACACTGAAGCTTTCTTT; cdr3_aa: CASSLRDRNTEAFF
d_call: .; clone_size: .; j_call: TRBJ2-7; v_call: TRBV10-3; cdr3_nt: TGTGCCATCAGGCGTCAGGTCTACGAGCAGTACTTC; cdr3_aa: CAIRRQVYEQYF
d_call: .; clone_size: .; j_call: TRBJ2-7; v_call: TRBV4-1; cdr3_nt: TGCGCCAGCAGCCCCGACCGAGGGTACGAGCAGTACTTC; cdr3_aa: CASSPDRGYEQYF
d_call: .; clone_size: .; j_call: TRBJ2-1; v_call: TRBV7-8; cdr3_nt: TGTGCCAGCAGCTTAGAGGCGGGTTTCTCCTACAATGAGCAGTTCTTC; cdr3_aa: CASSLEAGFSYNEQFF
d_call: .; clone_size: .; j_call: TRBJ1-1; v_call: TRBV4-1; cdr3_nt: TGCGCCAGCAGCCAAGGGGCAGGGGTAGGCACTGAAGCTTTCTTT; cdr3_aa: CASSQGAGVGTEAFF
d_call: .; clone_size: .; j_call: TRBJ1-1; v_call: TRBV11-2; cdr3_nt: TGTGCCAGCAGCTTAAGGACATTCACTGAAGCTTTCTTT; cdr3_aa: CASSLRTFTEAFF
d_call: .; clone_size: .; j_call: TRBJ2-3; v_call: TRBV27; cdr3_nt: TGTGCCAGCCTCCCCCGGGACACCGAACTAGGAACAGATACGCAGTATTTT; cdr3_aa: CASLPRDTELGTDTQYF